The TCR beta chain described here comes from a study of beta chain features in type 1 diabetes. This clone has just a few counts. Other DNA sequences in this sample translate to the same CDR3. The CDR3 spans 13 residues. Trimming removed 1 base at V and 5 bases at J, with 6 bases between. CDR1 is SGHAT, CDR2 FQNNGV, per germline. TCRB transcripts that were expressed got sequenced, as all of the isolated RNA had been reverse transcribed. Sequencing was performed with immunoSEQ multiplex PCR; in TCRdb, only in-frame clones are kept and a portion is missing. The sample records about 900,000 clones, roughly 15% being singletons.

The chain carries TRBV11-2 and TRBJ2-1; D is undetermined. The sequenced sample consisted of naive CD4+ T cells from blood. The sequence derives from a woman younger than 30 in good health. CDR3 in DNA: TGTGCCAGCAGCTTAGGACGCGACAATGAGCAGTTCTTC. Its protein is CASSLGRDNEQFF.